This TCR beta chain derives from a study of shared clonotypes between healthy human individuals. Findings of the study overall: Non-shared clonotypes showed lower generation probabilities than clonotypes common to all four donors.

The CDR3 is 13 residues long. Germline CDR1 and CDR2: MNHEY and SVGAGI. For this clone: As yet, its antigen is unknown.

Sequenced by immunoSEQ multiplex PCR; TCRdb stores in-frame clones only, minus some. Among over a million clones, roughly 96% were seen once, and the ten largest hold roughly 1.2%. The receptor was isolated from a man aged 30 to 45 in good health. Sequencing was carried out using naive CD4+ T cells sorted from blood. Subset defined: CD45RA+ positively selected. J is TRBJ2-1 and V is TRBV6-5; the match to TRBD2 covers 8 bases. The CDR3 loop reads CLAGGGPYNEQFF. CDR3 nucleotides: TGTCTCGCGGGGGGAGGGCCTTACAATGAGCAGTTCTTC.